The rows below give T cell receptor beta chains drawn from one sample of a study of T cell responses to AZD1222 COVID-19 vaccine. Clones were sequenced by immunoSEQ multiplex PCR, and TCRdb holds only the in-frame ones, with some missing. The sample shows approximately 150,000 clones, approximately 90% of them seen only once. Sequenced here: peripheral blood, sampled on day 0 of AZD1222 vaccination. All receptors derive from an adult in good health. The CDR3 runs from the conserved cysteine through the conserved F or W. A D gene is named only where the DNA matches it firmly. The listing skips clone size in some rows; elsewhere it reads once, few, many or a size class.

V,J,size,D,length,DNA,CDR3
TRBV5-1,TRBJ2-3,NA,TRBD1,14,TGCGCCAGCAGAGAGGACAGGGGCATGGATACGCAGTATTTT,CASREDRGMDTQYF
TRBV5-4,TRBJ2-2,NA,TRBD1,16,TGTGCCAGCAGCTGGGGGGACAGGGCAGGGACCGGGGAGCTGTTTTTT,CASSWGDRAGTGELFF
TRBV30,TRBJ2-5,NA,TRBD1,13,TGTGCCTGGAGTAGGGACAGTAAAGAGACCCAGTACTTC,CAWSRDSKETQYF
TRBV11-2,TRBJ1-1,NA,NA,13,TGTGCCAGCAGCTTAGGGGGGAGGGGTGAAGCTTTCTTT,CASSLGGRGEAFF
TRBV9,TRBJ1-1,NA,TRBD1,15,TGTGCCAGCAGCGGCCTGGGACAGGGGAAGACTGAAGCTTTCTTT,CASSGLGQGKTEAFF
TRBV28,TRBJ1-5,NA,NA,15,TGTGCCAGCAGCATAGCCCCAGGGATTAATCAGCCCCAGCATTTT,CASSIAPGINQPQHF
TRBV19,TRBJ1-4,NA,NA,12,TGTGCCAGTACCCTACGTAATGAAAAACTGTTTTTT,CASTLRNEKLFF
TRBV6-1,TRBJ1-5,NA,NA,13,TGTGCCAGCAGTGAAGGGGTTCAACAGCCCCAGCATTTT,CASSEGVQQPQHF
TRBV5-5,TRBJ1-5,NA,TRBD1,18,TGTGCCAGCAGCTTTTTTCTAGCCGACAGGGTTTTGGGTCAGCCCCAGCATTTT,CASSFFLADRVLGQPQHF
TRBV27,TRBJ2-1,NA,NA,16,TGTGCCAGCACCGATCCGCGGACAGCAAGATACAATGAGCAGTTCTTC,CASTDPRTARYNEQFF
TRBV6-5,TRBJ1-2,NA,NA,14,TGTGCCAGCAGTCCCCAGGGAGTGTGGTATGGCTACACCTTC,CASSPQGVWYGYTF
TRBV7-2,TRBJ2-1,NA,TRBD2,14,TGTGCCAGCAGCTTGGCGGGAGCTGGGGATGAGCAGTTCTTC,CASSLAGAGDEQFF
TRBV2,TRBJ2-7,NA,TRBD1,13,TGTGCCCGAGGGGGACAGGGGTCCTACGAGCAGTACTTC,CARGGQGSYEQYF
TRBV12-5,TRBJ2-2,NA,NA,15,TGTGCTAGTGGCTGGGGGGGCCCCGGGACCGGGGAGCTGTTTTTT,CASGWGGPGTGELFF
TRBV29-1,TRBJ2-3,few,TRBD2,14,TGCAGCGTGGGGGGGGTTCGGGGCACAGATACGCAGTATTTT,CSVGGVRGTDTQYF
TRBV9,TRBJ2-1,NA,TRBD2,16,TGTGCCAGCAGCCCTCGACTAGCGGGGCCCTACAATGAGCAGTTCTTC,CASSPRLAGPYNEQFF
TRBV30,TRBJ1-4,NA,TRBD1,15,TGTGCCTGGAGTGGACAGGGTCCTTTTAATGAAAAACTGTTTTTT,CAWSGQGPFNEKLFF